Each of the 27 T cell receptor beta chains below was sequenced from the same sample in a study of beta chain features in type 1 diabetes. The investigators reverse transcribed all of the isolated RNA, so they sequenced expressed TCRB transcripts. The repertoire was sequenced with immunoSEQ multiplex PCR; TCRdb's copy has only in-frame clones and lacks some. Here the sample spans 250,000 or so clones, 25% to 30% being singletons. Input material: central memory CD4+ T cells from blood. All receptors come from a man aged 30-40 years in good health.

This clone turned up a few times. Other DNA variants within this sample encode the same CDR3. The chain recombines TRBV6-5 with TRBJ1-5, with D unclear. This CDR3 is built from 14 residues. Trimming left V 7 bases short and J 0 bases short, with 10 bases between. Germline assignment: CDR1 MNHEY and CDR2 SVGAGI. This CDR3 reads CASNPTGSNQPQHF. CDR3 DNA: TGTGCCAGCAATCCGACGGGTAGCAATCAGCCCCAGCATTTT.

The gene calls are TRBV6-1 and TRBJ1-5; D unclear. Trimming cost V 0 bases and J 9 bases, with 12 bases left between them. In germline, CDR1 is MNHNS, CDR2 SASEGT. This CDR3 contains 14 residues. The CDR3 DNA sequence: TGTGCCAGCAGTGAAGCGCAAATGGCCCGGCCCCAGCATTTT. It specifies CASSEAQMARPQHF.

This chain uses TRBV29-1 with TRBJ2-3; 8 bases match TRBD1. V lost 4 bases and J lost 4; bases outside the gene matches: 4. The length of the CDR3 is 13 residues. Germline CDR1 SQVTM, CDR2 ANQGSEA. CDR3 DNA: TGCAGCGTTGGGTTGACAGGGGCAGATACGCAGTATTTT. This sequence encodes CSVGLTGADTQYF.

This clone was picked up many times. The genes are TRBV30 and TRBJ2-2; either TRBD1 or TRBD2 may fit D (5 bases each). This CDR3 region has 15 residues. In germline, CDR1 is GTSNPN, CDR2 SVGIG (reference sequence). The V gene lost 7 bases and the J gene lost 5 bases, with 20 bases spanning the gap. In DNA form, the CDR3 reads TGTGCCTTCGGGACGGTCACATTAAGAACCGGGGAGCTGTTTTTT. As protein: CAFGTVTLRTGELFF.

The chain uses TRBV5-8 and TRBJ2-3; no reliable D call. Germline CDR1 reads SGHTS; CDR2 reads YDEGEE. This CDR3 is 15 amino acids long. V was trimmed by 0 bases and J by 0 bases, leaving 8 bases between them. CDR3 sequence (DNA): TGTGCCAGCAGCTTGGAAGGATCTAGCACAGATACGCAGTATTTT. It is translated as CASSLEGSSTDTQYF.

CDR3 nucleotide sequence: TGTGCCAGTAGTCTGGTGACTAGCGCTAAAAACATTCAGTACTTC. Residues: CASSLVTSAKNIQYF. The chain is built from TRBV19 and TRBJ2-4; 8 bases are shared with TRBD2. The CDR3 runs 15 residues. Germline CDR1 LNHDA, CDR2 SQIVND (reference sequence). V shed 5 bases, J shed 4 bases, and the junction held 7 bases outside the gene matches.

This chain connects TRBV5-4 to TRBJ2-7, with a tentative D call TRBD1 (6 bases). The CDR3 is made up of 15 amino acids. Trimming removed 0 bases from V and 2 bases from J, with 12 bases in between. Germline CDR1 is SGHNT and CDR2 is YYREEE (reference sequence). The DNA of the CDR3 is TGTGCCAGCAGCTTGGATACAGGGCCAACCTACGAGCAGTACTTC. Encoded protein: CASSLDTGPTYEQYF. Filled out from reference TRBV5-4 and TRBJ2-7, the complete variable domain reads ETGVTQSPTHLIKTRGQQVTLRCSSQSGHNTVSWYQQALGQGPQFIFQYYREEENGRGNFPPRFSGLQFPNYSSELNVNALELDDSALYLCASSLDTGPTYEQYFGPGTRLTVT.

This chain connects TRBV29-1 to TRBJ2-2; no definite D call. V was trimmed by 3 bases and J by 1 base, leaving 6 bases between them. CDR1 is SQVTM, CDR2 ANQGSEA, per germline. The CDR3 has 13 amino acids. CDR3 loop: CSVDRQNTGELFF. As DNA, the CDR3 is TGCAGCGTTGACAGACAGAACACCGGGGAGCTGTTTTTT.

This chain connects TRBV20-1 to TRBJ2-7, with D hard to call. V lost 6 bases and J lost 0, with 6 bases in between. This CDR3 has 11 amino acids. Germline CDR1 is DFQATT and CDR2 is SNEGSKA (reference sequence). Written as DNA, the CDR3 is TGCAGTGCAGATAGCTCCTACGAGCAGTACTTC. This sequence encodes CSADSSYEQYF.

This chain joins TRBV7-8 and TRBJ2-4; D is unclear. Trimming took 0 bases from V and 4 from J, leaving 13 bases between them. This CDR3 contains 16 residues. CDR1 and CDR2 (germline): SGHVS, FQNEAQ. The CDR3 here is CASSLARVGPKNIQYF. In DNA form, the CDR3 reads TGTGCCAGCAGCTTAGCCCGGGTGGGCCCGAAAAACATTCAGTACTTC. Looking up the rest from reference TRBV7-8 and TRBJ2-4 gives the full variable domain: GAGVSQSPRYKVAKRGQDVALRCDPISGHVSLFWYQQALGQGPEFLTYFQNEAQLDKSGLPSDRFFAERPEGSVSTLKIQRTQQEDSAVYLCASSLARVGPKNIQYFGAGTRLSVL.

This clone was recorded only once. The chain links TRBV2 to TRBJ1-1; unclear D gene. V lost 8 bases and J 2 bases, leaving 15 bases between the germline ends. Germline values: CDR1 SNHLY, CDR2 FYNNEI. This CDR3 spans 14 amino acids. The CDR3 loop is CASGRGALNTEAFF. CDR3 in DNA: TGTGCCAGCGGTCGCGGAGCGCTAAACACTGAAGCTTTCTTT. The whole variable domain, filled in from reference TRBV2 and TRBJ1-1, reads EPEVTQTPSHQVTQMGQEVILRCVPISNHLYFYWYRQILGQKVEFLVSFYNNEISEKSEIFDDQFSVERPDGSNFTLKIRSTKLEDSAMYFCASGRGALNTEAFFGQGTRLTVV.

This clone was seen a handful of times. This may arise from a read error, as a much more abundant clone is one base away. This specimen includes other DNA sequences encoding the same CDR3. The genes are TRBV5-1 and TRBJ2-3; the D is unclear. The CDR3 extends over 11 amino acids. The germline V gene has CDR1 SGHRS and CDR2 YFSETQ. Trimming took off 2 bases at V and 3 bases at J, with 1 base between the two ends. The CDR3 nucleotides read TGCGCCAGCAGCTTAACAGATACGCAGTATTTT. Translation: CASSLTDTQYF.

This clone was counted between two and nine times. This chain links TRBV2 with TRBJ2-1; 11 nucleotides line up with TRBD2. V lost 5 bases, J lost 4 bases, and 4 bases stayed unmatched. Germline V gene lookup returns CDR1 SNHLY and CDR2 FYNNEI. The CDR3 is made up of 15 amino acids. The CDR3 spells CASSPWTSGYNEQFF. For the CDR3, the DNA is TGTGCCAGCAGTCCCTGGACTAGCGGGTACAATGAGCAGTTCTTC.

This clone was seen a few times. The V and J genes are TRBV4-3 and TRBJ2-1, with 10 bases aligning to TRBD2. This CDR3 comprises 18 residues. The ends lost 0 bases at V and 4 bases at J; junction bases unmatched: 9. Germline assignment: CDR1 LGHNA and CDR2 YSLEER. This chain's CDR3 is CASSQEVSLAGDYNEQFF. The CDR3, as DNA: TGCGCCAGCAGCCAAGAAGTCTCTCTAGCGGGAGATTACAATGAGCAGTTCTTC.

The chain links TRBV10-2 to TRBJ1-2; D call uncertain. V lost 2 bases, J lost 2 bases, and 18 bases lay in between. This CDR3 spans 17 amino acids. Germline CDR1 WSHSY, CDR2 SAAADI. The CDR3 coding sequence is TGCGCCAGCAGTGAGCGAAGGTCGGCGTCGGGAAACTATGGCTACACCTTC. Translation gives CASSERRSASGNYGYTF.

This chain uses TRBV7-2 with TRBJ1-1, with 9 nucleotides matching TRBD1. There are 15 residues in the CDR3. Trimming took 4 bases from V and 5 from J; bases not matched to a gene: 8. Germline V gene data show CDR1 as SGHTA and CDR2 as FQGNSA. The CDR3 nucleotides are TGTGCCAGCAGCTCCCAACAGGGGGCGAAAACTGAAGCTTTCTTT. It specifies CASSSQQGAKTEAFF. The full variable domain, in which reference TRBV7-2 and TRBJ1-1 provide the parts outside the CDR3, is GAGVSQSPSNKVTEKGKDVELRCDPISGHTALYWYRQSLGQGLEFLIYFQGNSAPDKSGLPSDRFSAERTGGSVSTLTIQRTQQEDSAVYLCASSSQQGAKTEAFFGQGTRLTVV.

This clone has more than one count but fewer than ten. The V gene is TRBV6-5, the J gene TRBJ2-6; D could derive from TRBD1 or TRBD2 (6 bases each). The V gene lost 1 base and the J gene lost 0 bases, with 7 bases spanning the gap. CDR3 length equals 16 residues. The germline V gene encodes CDR1 MNHEY and CDR2 SVGAGI. Here the CDR3 reads CASSYWGASGANVLTF. The CDR3 DNA reads TGTGCCAGCAGTTACTGGGGGGCCTCTGGGGCCAACGTCCTGACTTTC.

This clone was seen more than once but under ten times. The chain uses TRBV19 and TRBJ2-3; D not resolved. The V gene's germline CDR1 is LNHDA and CDR2 SQIVND (reference sequence). The CDR3 sequence is 12 residues long. Trimming removed 5 bases at V and 8 bases at J, with 11 bases between. This CDR3 is CASSASGRTQYF. The DNA of the CDR3 is TGTGCCAGTAGTGCGTCGGGTCGTACGCAGTATTTT.

This clone appeared a few times. This rearrangement joins TRBV30 to TRBJ1-1; D is possibly TRBD1 (5 bases). V lost 0 bases and J 11 bases, leaving 13 bases between the germline ends. This CDR3 comprises 12 residues. Germline V gene data show CDR1 as GTSNPN and CDR2 as SVGIG (reference sequence). The CDR3 loop is CAWSVPGRRAFF. CDR3 DNA: TGTGCCTGGAGTGTTCCGGGGCGAAGGGCTTTCTTT.

This chain uses TRBV7-2 with TRBJ2-3; TRBD1 might be the D (5 bases). The CDR3 is 12 residues long. CDR1 is SGHTA, CDR2 FQGNSA, per germline. V gave up 3 bases and J gave up 6 bases, with 7 bases separating them. The CDR3 region is CASSFNRDTQYF. Written as DNA, the CDR3 is TGTGCCAGCAGCTTTAACAGGGATACGCAGTATTTT.

The chain carries TRBV11-2 and TRBJ2-4, with D possibly being TRBD2 (5 bases). The CDR3 extends over 14 amino acids. Deletions cut 0 bases from V and 4 bases from J, with 7 bases between. CDR1 and CDR2 (germline): SGHAT, FQNNGV. The CDR3 loop reads CASSLERAKNIQYF. CDR3 nucleotide sequence: TGTGCCAGCAGCTTAGAGCGGGCAAAAAACATTCAGTACTTC.

Only one count was recorded for this clone. The chain has TRBV25-1 and TRBJ2-7, with D unclear. Trimming stripped 5 bases from V and 0 bases from J, with 5 bases between. Per the germline V gene, CDR1 is MGHDK and CDR2 is SYGVNS. The CDR3 has 12 residues. CDR3 region: CASSRASYEQYF. The CDR3 bases are TGTGCCAGCAGTAGGGCCTCCTACGAGCAGTACTTC.

J is TRBJ2-2 and V is TRBV7-6, with 10 positions matching TRBD1. The V gene end was trimmed by 1 base and the J gene end by 6 bases; junction bases not matched to a gene: 5. The CDR3 extends over 16 amino acids. The germline V gene encodes CDR1 SGHVS and CDR2 FNYEAQ. The CDR3 loop is CASSLEVTGGPGELFF. The CDR3 nucleotides read TGTGCCAGCAGCTTAGAAGTGACAGGGGGCCCCGGGGAGCTGTTTTTT.

The rearrangement joins TRBV6-6 to TRBJ2-1; perhaps TRBD2 as D (6 bases). There are 12 residues in the CDR3. The germline V gene has CDR1 MNHNY and CDR2 SVGAGI (reference sequence). Trimming left V 7 bases short and J 5 bases short, with 9 bases between. CDR3 sequence (DNA): TGTGCCAGCATTGCGGGGAACAATGAGCAGTTCTTC. It is translated as CASIAGNNEQFF.

This clone occurred a few times. The chain has TRBV30 and TRBJ1-2; D not certain. The CDR3 consists of 13 residues. Trimming pared 5 bases from V and 2 bases from J, leaving 12 bases between. Looked up from germline, CDR1 is GTSNPN and CDR2 is SVGIG (reference sequence). The CDR3 loop reads CAWGEGGNYGYTF. The CDR3 DNA is TGTGCCTGGGGCGAAGGAGGGAACTATGGCTACACCTTC.

This clone was recorded only once. The chain joins TRBV29-1 to TRBJ2-7; D is unresolved. The CDR3 spans 11 residues. The germline gives CDR1 SQVTM, CDR2 ANQGSEA. With 4 bases removed from V and 4 bases from J, the gap between germline ends came to 8 bases. CDR3 sequence (DNA): TGCAGCGTTGGAAAGCAATACGAGCAGTACTTC. This sequence encodes CSVGKQYEQYF.

The chain is built from TRBV7-8 and TRBJ1-5, with D perhaps TRBD1 (6 bases). Germline loops: CDR1 SGHVS, CDR2 FQNEAQ. The ends were cut back, 2 bases at V and 2 bases at J, with 16 bases in the middle. This CDR3 contains 17 residues. CDR3 nucleotides: TGTGCCAGCAGCTTAACAGGGAGGCGAGGTCGCAATCAGCCCCAGCATTTT. Translating gives CASSLTGRRGRNQPQHF.